This T cell receptor (beta chain) was identified during a study of CD8 T cells in ankylosing spondylitis. This clonotype was detected many times. The V and J ends lost 3 bases and 1 base, in that order; junction bases with no gene match: 3. The CDR3 consists of 16 residues. CDR1 and CDR2 (germline): DFQATT, SNEGSKA (reference sequence). Using its own MiXCR run on the 5' RACE reads, TCRdb lists one record per CDR3 protein. The table records about 130,000 distinct CDR3 sequences, roughly 7.3% of them present only once. Sequenced sample: blood, either unsorted or a sorted T cell fraction (not recorded which). The chain uses TRBV20-1 and TRBJ2-3, with 14 positions matching TRBD2. This clonotype was sampled from a male donor with ankylosing spondylitis or in good health (not recorded which). Here the CDR3 reads CSARRLAGGGTDTQYF. The CDR3 DNA is TGCAGTGCTAGGAGACTAGCGGGGGGGGGCACAGATACGCAGTATTTT.